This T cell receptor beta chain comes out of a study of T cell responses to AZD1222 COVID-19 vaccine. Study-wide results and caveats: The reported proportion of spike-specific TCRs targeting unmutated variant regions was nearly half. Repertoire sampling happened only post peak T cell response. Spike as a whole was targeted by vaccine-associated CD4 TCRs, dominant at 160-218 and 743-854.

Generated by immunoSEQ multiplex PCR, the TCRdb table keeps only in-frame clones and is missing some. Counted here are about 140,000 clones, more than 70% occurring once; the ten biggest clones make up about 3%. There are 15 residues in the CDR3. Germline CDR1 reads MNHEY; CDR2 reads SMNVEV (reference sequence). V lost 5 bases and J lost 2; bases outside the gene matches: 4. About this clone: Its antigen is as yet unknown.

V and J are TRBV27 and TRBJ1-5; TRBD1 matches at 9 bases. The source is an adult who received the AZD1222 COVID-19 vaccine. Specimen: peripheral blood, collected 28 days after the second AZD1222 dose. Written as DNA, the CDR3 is TGTGCCAGCAGTCCCCGGACAGGGGGCAATCAGCCCCAGCATTTT. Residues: CASSPRTGGNQPQHF.